One T cell receptor beta chain is described in this entry. Patients got ipilimumab 1 mg/kg beginning 14 to 28 days post-transplant. Dosing: nivolumab 3 mg/kg IV, weeks 1, 4, 7, 10, then every two weeks to week 26. This sample was taken from a study of ipilimumab plus nivolumab after autologous stem cell transplantation. Study context: A median of about eight nivolumab and roughly 5 ipilimumab doses were given.

Germline values: CDR1 SGHVS, CDR2 FQNEAQ. Trimming took off 5 bases at V and 2 bases at J, with 13 bases between the two ends. The CDR3 totals 14 residues. The table came from immunoSEQ multiplex PCR; TCRdb's copy has only in-frame clones and leaves some out. The sample includes approximately 20,000 clones, just under 75% of them seen just once. The receptor comes from a male donor with diffuse large B-cell lymphoma. The rearrangement links TRBV7-8 to TRBJ2-7; a weak D match, TRBD1 (5 bases). The material was PBMCs, obtained in a trial of ipilimumab plus nivolumab as post-transplant consolidation. CDR3 protein: CASSTHDSTYEQYF. CDR3 DNA: TGTGCCAGCAGCACACACGACAGTACCTACGAGCAGTACTTC.